Shown below are 20 T cell receptor beta chains from a single sample sequenced in a study of blood T cell repertoires in COVID-19. TCRdb keeps only in-frame clones here, not all; method: immunoSEQ multiplex PCR. The sample includes 250,000 or so clones, under 90% of them seen just once. The source material was peripheral blood. These receptors all come from a woman between 40 and 50 years old who had recovered from COVID-19.

This chain connects TRBV6-5 to TRBJ1-4; 8 bases map to TRBD1. The V segment lost 6 bases and the J segment 3 bases; nucleotides outside the gene matches: 3. This CDR3 is 14 amino acids long. Germline CDR1 MNHEY, CDR2 SVGAGI. The CDR3 reads CASRGTGANEKLFF. In nucleotides, the CDR3 is TGTGCCAGCAGGGGGACAGGAGCTAATGAAAAACTGTTTTTT.

V gene TRBV3-1 (or the pseudogene TRBV3-2) combines with J gene TRBJ2-4; D remains unclear. Between the trimmed V and J ends, which lost 0 bases and 4 bases, there was a span of 4 bases. CDR1 LGHDT and CDR2 YNNKEL come from the germline V gene (reference sequence). The CDR3 length is 13 residues. In nucleotides, the CDR3 is TGTGCCAGCAGCCAAGACAGGAAAAACATTCAGTACTTC. Protein sequence: CASSQDRKNIQYF.

The gene calls are TRBV11-3 and TRBJ2-3; 8 bases agree with TRBD1. In germline, CDR1 is SGHNT, CDR2 YENEEA. After removal of 5 bases from V and 6 bases from J, the junction contained 7 bases not matched to a gene. CDR3 length: 14 amino acids. CDR3 bases: TGTGCCAGCAGCGGACAGGGATACACGGATACGCAGTATTTT. As protein: CASSGQGYTDTQYF.

V usage is TRBV9 and J usage is TRBJ2-1; 8 bases fit TRBD2. CDR1 is SGDLS, CDR2 YYNGEE, per germline. There are 16 residues in the CDR3. V shed 1 base and J 7 bases; nucleotides not matched to a gene: 10. CDR3 coding DNA: TGTGCCAGCAGCGTATCCCCCAGCGGGAGTGGGAATGAGCAGTTCTTC. Protein: CASSVSPSGSGNEQFF.

The genes are TRBV6-2 or TRBV6-3 and TRBJ2-1; 7 positions agree with TRBD1. Germline V gene lookup returns CDR1 MNHEY and CDR2 SVGEGT. Trimming took 8 bases from V and 3 from J; bases not matched to a gene: 16. This CDR3 has 17 residues. The CDR3 loop is CASGHQVIGDSYNEQFF. CDR3 DNA: TGTGCCAGCGGCCACCAGGTGATAGGGGACAGCTACAATGAGCAGTTCTTC.

V gene TRBV5-1 combines with J gene TRBJ2-5; tentatively, D is TRBD2 (6 bases). CDR1 and CDR2 from the germline V gene are SGHRS and YFSETQ. Trimming removed 0 bases at V and 5 bases at J, with 8 bases between. The CDR3 is made up of 13 amino acids. The CDR3 is CASSLAGVETQYF. The CDR3 DNA reads TGCGCCAGCAGCTTGGCGGGAGTGGAGACCCAGTACTTC. Using reference TRBV5-1 and TRBJ2-5 for the parts outside the CDR3, the full variable domain is KAGVTQTPRYLIKTRGQQVTLSCSPISGHRSVSWYQQTPGQGLQFLFEYFSETQRNKGNFPGRFSGRQFSNSRSEMNVSTLELGDSALYLCASSLAGVETQYFGPGTRLLVL.

Here the CDR3 reads CASSDTGTANTGELFF. The CDR3 DNA is TGCGCCAGCAGTGACACCGGGACAGCGAACACCGGGGAGCTGTTTTTT. The V call is TRBV10-1, the J call TRBJ2-2; TRBD1 matches at 7 bases. V dropped 3 bases and J dropped 0; count of bases not matched to a gene: 4. The CDR3 is 16 residues long. In germline, CDR1 is WNHNN, CDR2 SYGVQD (reference sequence).

V is TRBV19 and J is TRBJ1-6; 8 bases align to TRBD1. CDR3 length: 16 amino acids. Germline CDR1 and CDR2: LNHDA and SQIVND (reference sequence). Trimming took 1 base from V and 10 from J; bases not matched to a gene: 9. The CDR3 reads CASSIARQGTRSPLHF. The CDR3 DNA reads TGTGCCAGTAGTATAGCTAGACAGGGGACTCGGTCACCCCTCCACTTT.

This clone was recorded once. J is TRBJ2-1 and V is TRBV5-1; possible D gene TRBD1, 5 bases. CDR3 length: 14 amino acids. Germline V gene lookup returns CDR1 SGHRS and CDR2 YFSETQ. Trimming stripped 0 bases from V and 5 bases from J, with 9 bases between. The CDR3 loop reads CASSLVGVDNEQFF. DNA for the CDR3: TGCGCCAGCAGCTTGGTAGGGGTAGACAATGAGCAGTTCTTC.

The V gene is TRBV27, the J gene TRBJ2-7, with 12 bases lining up with TRBD2. CDR1 is MNHEY and CDR2 is SMNVEV in the germline V gene (reference sequence). Trimming removed 4 bases from V and 2 bases from J; junction bases left unmatched: 12. The length of the CDR3 is 18 residues. In DNA, the CDR3 is TGTGCCAGCAGTTCGCTTAGGGAAGGGACTAGCGGGCCCTACGAGCAGTACTTC. Translated: CASSSLREGTSGPYEQYF.

The rearrangement joins TRBV24-1 to TRBJ2-1; the match to TRBD2 covers 14 bases. CDR3 size: 17 residues. The germline V gene has CDR1 KGHDR and CDR2 SFDVKD. V trimming: 4 bases; J trimming: 9 bases; junction bases outside the gene matches: 10. The CDR3 protein is CATSESGLAGVIGEQFF. The CDR3 DNA reads as TGTGCCACCAGTGAATCGGGACTAGCGGGAGTTATTGGTGAGCAGTTCTTC.

The chain employs TRBV10-3 and TRBJ2-2; D may be TRBD1 (6 bases). The CDR3 is 14 residues long. The germline gives CDR1 ENHRY, CDR2 SYGVKD. Trimming left V 4 bases short and J 1 base short, with 7 bases between. CDR3 DNA: TGTGCCATCAGTGGGACAGAGAACACCGGGGAGCTGTTTTTT. Translation: CAISGTENTGELFF.

This clone was found many times. This chain links TRBV28 with TRBJ1-6; 7 positions agree with TRBD1. The germline V gene has CDR1 MDHEN and CDR2 SYDVKM. CDR3 size: 14 residues. The V gene end was trimmed by 2 bases and the J gene end by 10 bases; junction bases not matched to a gene: 5. The CDR3 DNA reads TGTGCCAGCAGTTTAGTGACAGGGAACTCACCCCTCCACTTT. Protein product: CASSLVTGNSPLHF.

The chain joins TRBV2 to TRBJ2-5, with D perhaps matching TRBD1 (7 bases). V was clipped by 5 bases and J by 4 bases, with 17 bases between them. Germline assignment: CDR1 SNHLY and CDR2 FYNNEI. The CDR3 contains 15 residues. The CDR3 bases are TGTGCCAGCAGTCAGGAGGGGCAGGGGGTAGAGACCCAGTACTTC. Protein sequence: CASSQEGQGVETQYF.

This chain connects TRBV24-1 to TRBJ1-2; TRBD1 matches at 9 bases. V shed 5 bases and J 8 bases; nucleotides not matched to a gene: 5. This CDR3 is built from 13 residues. Per germline, CDR1 KGHDR and CDR2 SFDVKD. The CDR3 bases are TGTGCCACCAGTGGACAGGGGGGGTGGGGCTACACCTTC. Translated, it gives CATSGQGGWGYTF.

The V call is TRBV28, the J call TRBJ2-2; TRBD2 is a possible D gene (6 bases). The V and J ends lost 7 bases and 6 bases respectively, with 15 bases between them. Per germline, CDR1 MDHEN and CDR2 SYDVKM. The CDR3 consists of 14 residues. The CDR3 protein is CASIPGASAGELFF. For the CDR3, the DNA is TGTGCCAGCATCCCGGGAGCCTCCGCCGGGGAGCTGTTTTTT.

The gene calls are TRBV9 and TRBJ2-1; perhaps TRBD1 as D (8 bases). Trimming removed 4 bases at V and 8 bases at J, with 22 bases between. In germline, CDR1 is SGDLS, CDR2 YYNGEE. This CDR3 spans 16 amino acids. CDR3 DNA sequence: TGTGCCAGCAGCACCCTACAGGGGGGCGGGAGTGATGAGCAGTTCTTC. Its translation: CASSTLQGGGSDEQFF.

This chain joins TRBV7-3 and TRBJ2-5; D is uncertain. Germline loops: CDR1 SGHTA, CDR2 FQGTGA. V lost 5 bases to trimming and J lost 7 bases, with 8 bases between them. The CDR3 length is 11 residues. This CDR3 reads CASSTPGTQYF. The CDR3 DNA follows: TGTGCCAGCAGCACCCCGGGGACCCAGTACTTC.

The rearrangement uses TRBV9 and TRBJ2-3; 11 nucleotides align to TRBD1. CDR1 and CDR2 (germline): SGDLS, YYNGEE. The V segment lost 1 base and the J segment 6 bases; nucleotides outside the gene matches: 4. The CDR3 has 15 residues. For the CDR3, the DNA is TGTGCCAGCAGCGTATTAGGGACAGGGGGGGATACGCAGTATTTT. Translation gives CASSVLGTGGDTQYF.

The gene calls are TRBV19 and TRBJ1-2, with 7 bases identical to TRBD1. The CDR3 runs to 13 residues. Trimming removed 4 bases from V and 3 bases from J; junction bases left unmatched: 2. Germline lookup yields CDR1 LNHDA and CDR2 SQIVND (reference sequence). The CDR3 is CASSRQGHYGYTF. As DNA, the CDR3 is TGTGCCAGTAGTAGACAGGGCCACTATGGCTACACCTTC. The complete variable domain, with remaining parts taken from reference TRBV19 and TRBJ1-2, reads DGGITQSPKYLFRKEGQNVTLSCEQNLNHDAMYWYRQDPGQGLRLIYYSQIVNDFQKGDIAEGYSVSREKKESFPLTVTSAQKNPTAFYLCASSRQGHYGYTFGSGTRLTVV.